One and the same sample provided the 30 T cell receptor beta chains below, sequenced in a study of vaccination and CD4 T cells after COVID-19. Treatment reported: roughly nine-day PBMC culture with coronavirus spike peptide pools or control peptides (ViraFEST assay). Their target antigens are unknown. The Oncomine TCR Beta short-read assay was applied to DNA of cultured CD4+ T cells. One entry per CDR3 protein results from TCRdb running MiXCR on the PCR reads. The table has roughly 20,000 distinct CDR3 sequences, about 61% seen once; the top ten hold roughly a tenth. The sequencing input was CD4+ T cells from blood, cultured in vitro. The receptor set was obtained from a human donor who had recovered from COVID-19.

The chain recombines TRBV6-5 with TRBJ2-7; the D is unclear. This CDR3 has 12 residues. Germline lookup yields CDR1 MNHEY and CDR2 SVGAGI. Trimming left V 4 bases short and J 7 bases short, with 11 bases between. The CDR3 sequence is CASSSQLGEQYF. The CDR3 bases are TGTGCCAGCAGTTCCCAGTTGGGAGAGCAGTACTTC.

This clonotype was detected only a few times. The chain combines TRBV6-5 with TRBJ1-5; TRBD1 is a possible D gene (6 bases). This CDR3 contains 13 residues. V shed 4 bases and J shed 7 bases, with 11 bases lying between them. CDR1 is MNHEY, CDR2 SVGAGI, per germline. CDR3 in amino acids: CASSSQRGQPQHF. The DNA for the CDR3 is TGTGCCAGCAGTTCCCAAAGGGGGCAGCCCCAGCATTTT.

J is TRBJ2-3 and V is TRBV7-3; perhaps TRBD2 as D (6 bases). The V gene's germline CDR1 is SGHTA and CDR2 FQGTGA. The CDR3 contains 14 residues. The V gene lost 2 bases and the J gene lost 2 bases, with 8 bases spanning the gap. In DNA form, the CDR3 reads TGTGCCAGCAGCTTAGCGGGACTCACAGATACGCAGTATTTT. Amino acids: CASSLAGLTDTQYF.

The V and J genes are TRBV2 and TRBJ1-5; D ambiguous. Germline values: CDR1 SNHLY, CDR2 FYNNEI. The CDR3 spans 14 residues. The ends were cut back, 5 bases at V and 7 bases at J, with 15 bases in the middle. CDR3 sequence (DNA): TGTGCCAGCAGTCTAGAGTCTGGGCAGCAGCCCCAGCATTTT. The encoded protein is CASSLESGQQPQHF.

This clonotype was seen only once. This chain links TRBV6-1 with TRBJ2-3, with 10 positions matching TRBD1. The V and J ends lost 6 bases and 3 bases, in that order; junction bases with no gene match: 6. This CDR3 region has 15 residues. Germline V lookup: CDR1 MNHNS, CDR2 SASEGT. Here the CDR3 DNA reads TGTGCCAGCAGCCGAGGACAGGGGGGGACAGATACGCAGTATTTT. Translated: CASSRGQGGTDTQYF.

This chain connects TRBV7-9 to TRBJ1-3; unclear D gene. Trimming shortened V by 5 bases and J by 4 bases, and 12 bases separated the two germline ends. The V gene's germline CDR1 is SEHNR and CDR2 FQNEAQ (reference sequence). The CDR3 is 14 amino acids. This CDR3 is CASSPSAGGNTIYF. The CDR3 DNA is TGTGCCAGCAGCCCGTCGGCAGGAGGAAACACCATATATTTT.

The V gene is TRBV3-1, the J gene TRBJ2-1; D is perhaps TRBD2 (5 bases). Germline-derived CDR1 and CDR2 are LGHDT and YNNKEL (reference sequence). CDR3 length: 13 residues. V was trimmed by 4 bases and J by 6 bases, leaving 10 bases between them. CDR3 in amino acids: CASSPRGTNEQFF. CDR3 nucleotide sequence: TGTGCCAGCAGCCCCCGGGGAACCAATGAGCAGTTCTTC.

The CDR3: CASSQQGDTGELFF. The CDR3 DNA sequence: TGTGCCAGCAGTCAACAGGGGGACACCGGGGAGCTGTTTTTT. V and J are TRBV28 and TRBJ2-2; 8 bases line up with TRBD1. Germline CDR1 and CDR2: MDHEN and SYDVKM. With V trimmed by 5 bases and J by 3 bases, 2 bases remained unmatched. The CDR3 loop spans 14 amino acids.

V and J are TRBV7-9 and TRBJ2-1; D might be TRBD1 (6 bases). From germline, CDR1 is SEHNR and CDR2 FQNEAQ (reference sequence). This CDR3 is built from 11 residues. V gave up 9 bases and J gave up 10 bases, with 13 bases separating them. The CDR3 region is CARAWGREQFF. CDR3 DNA sequence: TGTGCCAGAGCGTGGGGGCGAGAGCAGTTCTTC.

The chain joins TRBV3-1 to TRBJ1-2; the D gene is possibly TRBD1 (5 bases). This CDR3 is 14 amino acids long. Germline V CDR1 and CDR2: LGHDT, YNNKEL (reference sequence). Between the trimmed V and J ends, which lost 5 bases and 3 bases, there was a span of 13 bases. As DNA, the CDR3 is TGTGCCAGCAGCAATTTGGGACGGGACTATGGCTACACCTTC. Amino acid sequence: CASSNLGRDYGYTF. Supplemented by reference TRBV3-1 and TRBJ1-2, the full variable domain reads DTAVSQTPKYLVTQMGNDKSIKCEQNLGHDTMYWYKQDSKKFLKIMFSYNNKELIINETVPNRFSPKSPDKAHLNLHINSLELGDSAVYFCASSNLGRDYGYTFGSGTRLTVV.

The chain carries TRBV6-1 and TRBJ1-1; D unclear. The CDR3 totals 11 residues. V gave up 8 bases and J gave up 3 bases, with 7 bases separating them. CDR1 MNHNS and CDR2 SASEGT come from the germline V gene. CDR3 bases: TGTGCCAGCCAGCGACACACTGAAGCTTTCTTT. Translation gives CASQRHTEAFF.

This clonotype has a handful of counts. The chain links TRBV6-1 to TRBJ2-3; 13 bases are shared with TRBD2. This CDR3 comprises 16 residues. The germline CDR1 and CDR2 sequences are MNHNS and SASEGT. V shed 5 bases, J shed 6 bases, and the junction held 8 bases outside the gene matches. This CDR3 reads CASSPRTSGGRDTQYF. CDR3 nucleotide sequence: TGTGCCAGCAGTCCCCGGACTAGCGGGGGTAGGGATACGCAGTATTTT.

The CDR3 DNA reads as TGTGCCGTACAGGGCTCTGGAAACACCATATATTTT. It specifies CAVQGSGNTIYF. This chain uses TRBV2 with TRBJ1-3, with D perhaps matching TRBD1 (6 bases). This CDR3 contains 12 residues. Germline CDR1 and CDR2: SNHLY and FYNNEI. The V and J ends lost 11 bases and 0 bases respectively, with 8 bases between them.

The V call is TRBV5-6, the J call TRBJ2-2, with a tentative D call TRBD2 (5 bases). From germline, CDR1 is SGHDT and CDR2 YYEEEE. This CDR3 comprises 16 residues. V lost 3 bases, J lost 7 bases, and 19 bases lay in between. Here the CDR3 reads CASSSPRPSGGGELFF. CDR3 bases: TGTGCCAGCAGCTCTCCAAGGCCGAGCGGAGGCGGGGAGCTGTTTTTT.

The chain recombines TRBV27 with TRBJ2-7; D is possibly TRBD2 (6 bases). Looked up from germline, CDR1 is MNHEY and CDR2 is SMNVEV (reference sequence). With 6 bases removed from V and 0 bases from J, the gap between germline ends came to 21 bases. CDR3 size: 17 residues. The CDR3 coding sequence is TGTGCCAGCAGAAAAAGGGCGGAGGGACGGCTCTCCTACGAGCAGTACTTC. Encoded protein: CASRKRAEGRLSYEQYF.

This clonotype has a single count. V gene TRBV7-9 combines with J gene TRBJ2-2; tentatively, D is TRBD2 (5 bases). Trimming took 5 bases from V and 6 from J, leaving 13 bases between them. In germline, CDR1 is SEHNR, CDR2 FQNEAQ (reference sequence). This CDR3 spans 14 amino acids. CDR3 loop: CASSRPRGSGELFF. Here the CDR3 DNA reads TGTGCCAGCAGCAGGCCCCGGGGTTCCGGGGAGCTGTTTTTT.

This clonotype has more than one count but fewer than ten. The chain employs TRBV20-1 and TRBJ2-5; the D is unclear. Germline loops: CDR1 DFQATT, CDR2 SNEGSKA (reference sequence). This CDR3 comprises 16 residues. Trimming left V 0 bases short and J 5 bases short, with 19 bases between. The CDR3 region has the DNA TGCAGTGCTAGAGACTTAGACGTTAGAGGTTGGGAGACCCAGTACTTC. It codes for CSARDLDVRGWETQYF.

This clonotype was observed once. J is TRBJ2-3 and V is TRBV7-3; D gene ambiguous. The V gene's germline CDR1 is SGHTA and CDR2 FQGTGA. V lost 5 bases, J lost 3 bases, and 6 bases lay in between. The CDR3 has 12 amino acids. The CDR3 DNA reads as TGTGCCAGCAGCGCAACTACAGATACGCAGTATTTT. Translated: CASSATTDTQYF.

The chain is built from TRBV7-2 and TRBJ2-2; D is uncertain. Germline V lookup: CDR1 SGHTA, CDR2 FQGNSA. The CDR3 spans 14 residues. V lost 5 bases to trimming and J lost 1 base, with 8 bases between them. CDR3 in DNA: TGTGCCAGCAGCATCCGACAGAACACCGGGGAGCTGTTTTTT. It encodes CASSIRQNTGELFF. Supplemented by reference TRBV7-2 and TRBJ2-2, the full variable domain reads GAGVSQSPSNKVTEKGKDVELRCDPISGHTALYWYRQSLGQGLEFLIYFQGNSAPDKSGLPSDRFSAERTGGSVSTLTIQRTQQEDSAVYLCASSIRQNTGELFFGEGSRLTVL.

The rearrangement uses TRBV7-2 and TRBJ2-5; 8 bases match TRBD1. The germline gives CDR1 SGHTA, CDR2 FQGNSA. The CDR3 runs to 15 residues. Trimming removed 5 bases from V and 6 bases from J; junction bases left unmatched: 11. The chain's CDR3 is CASSPMWTGSKTQYF. CDR3 nucleotide sequence: TGTGCCAGCAGCCCCATGTGGACAGGGAGCAAGACCCAGTACTTC.

The chain uses TRBV6-1 and TRBJ1-2, with D tentatively TRBD1 (6 bases). The V gene lost 4 bases and the J gene lost 11 bases, with 20 bases spanning the gap. Germline CDR1 is MNHNS and CDR2 is SASEGT. This CDR3 is built from 14 residues. The CDR3 loop is CASSAQGPGIKYTF. The CDR3 region has the DNA TGTGCCAGCAGTGCTCAGGGGCCCGGGATTAAGTACACCTTC.

V is TRBV6-2 or TRBV6-3 and J is TRBJ1-1, with 7 bases matching TRBD1. The CDR3 is made up of 13 amino acids. The ends lost 11 bases at V and 1 base at J; junction bases unmatched: 7. Germline-derived CDR1 and CDR2 are MNHEY and SVGEGT. The CDR3 DNA reads TGTGCCGTCCTGGGACAGAGGAACACTGAAGCTTTCTTT. It yields the protein CAVLGQRNTEAFF.

This rearrangement joins TRBV6-1 to TRBJ2-7; D is undetermined. Deletions cut 5 bases from V and 3 bases from J, with 5 bases between. The CDR3 has 11 residues. Looked up from germline, CDR1 is MNHNS and CDR2 is SASEGT. This chain's CDR3 is CASSNLYEQYF. CDR3 sequence (DNA): TGTGCCAGCAGTAACCTCTACGAGCAGTACTTC.

The chain carries TRBV30 and TRBJ1-5; D is perhaps TRBD1 (5 bases). Germline loops: CDR1 GTSNPN, CDR2 SVGIG (reference sequence). The CDR3 loop spans 13 amino acids. Trimming left V 0 bases short and J 7 bases short, with 10 bases between. For the CDR3, the DNA is TGTGCCTGGAGTGTCCGAGGGGAGCAGCCCCAGCATTTT. Its protein product is CAWSVRGEQPQHF.

The V and J genes are TRBV7-2 and TRBJ2-3; 8 bases agree with TRBD2. The J segment lost 3 bases and the V segment lost 7 bases, leaving 9 bases of the junction unmatched. This CDR3 contains 15 residues. Germline V gene sequence: CDR1 SGHTA, CDR2 FQGNSA. The chain's CDR3 is CASTLSGSPTDTQYF. For the CDR3, the DNA is TGTGCCAGCACCCTCAGCGGGAGCCCTACAGATACGCAGTATTTT.

J is TRBJ2-7 and V is TRBV11-3; D may be TRBD1 (5 bases). V lost 4 bases, J lost 0 bases, and 7 bases lay in between. CDR1 SGHNT and CDR2 YENEEA come from the germline V gene. This CDR3 spans 13 amino acids. CDR3: CASSSDSSYEQYF. The DNA of the CDR3 is TGTGCCAGCAGCTCCGACAGCTCCTACGAGCAGTACTTC. Full variable domain (remainder filled in from reference TRBV11-3 and TRBJ2-7): EAGVVQSPRYKIIEKKQPVAFWCNPISGHNTLYWYLQNLGQGPELLIRYENEEAVDDSQLPKDRFSAERLKGVDSTLKIQPAELGDSAVYLCASSSDSSYEQYFGPGTRLTVT.

The rearrangement links TRBV27 to TRBJ2-2; 10 bases align to TRBD1. Germline loops: CDR1 MNHEY, CDR2 SMNVEV (reference sequence). The CDR3 spans 14 residues. Trimming took 4 bases from V and 8 from J; bases not matched to a gene: 4. CDR3 DNA sequence: TGTGCCAGCAGTTCCTGGGACAGGGGAGGGGAGCTGTTTTTT. This translates into CASSSWDRGGELFF.

The chain employs TRBV7-8 and TRBJ2-7; perhaps TRBD2 as D (5 bases). The CDR3 extends over 13 amino acids. CDR1 is SGHVS and CDR2 is FQNEAQ in the germline V gene. V was cut by 5 bases and J by 7 bases, with 15 bases left in between. In DNA, the CDR3 is TGTGCCAGCAGCCGGCGAGGCACGGGGGAGCAGTACTTC. Amino acid sequence: CASSRRGTGEQYF.

This rearrangement joins TRBV6-1 to TRBJ2-2, with D possibly being TRBD2 (5 bases). V was pared by 6 bases and J by 4 bases, with 6 bases between. The germline V gene has CDR1 MNHNS and CDR2 SASEGT. This CDR3 is 12 amino acids long. In DNA, the CDR3 is TGTGCCAGCAGGGGGAGCACCGGGGAGCTGTTTTTT. Protein sequence: CASRGSTGELFF.

This chain links TRBV12-3 or TRBV12-4 with TRBJ1-2, with D unclear. The length of the CDR3 is 12 residues. Trimming cost V 3 bases and J 5 bases, with 7 bases left between them. The CDR3 here is CASSFAEYGYTF. In nucleotides, the CDR3 is TGTGCCAGCAGTTTTGCGGAATATGGCTACACCTTC.